This TCR beta chain comes out of a study of regulatory dendritic cells for organ transplantation. Sorted T cells were CFSE-labeled and cultured 5 days with allogeneic regulatory or mature dendritic cells at 1:10. About this clone itself: The target antigen is unknown.

TCRdb keeps only in-frame clones here, not all; method: immunoSEQ multiplex PCR. The sample consists of about 4,200 clones, about 60% of them appearing once. This clonotype was obtained from a human donor in good health. Material: memory CD8+ T cells from blood cultured with regulatory dendritic cells. Subset reported: CD45RO+ memory T cells.

CDR3: CASTQKDYTYEQYF. The DNA for the CDR3 is TGTGCCAGCACCCAAAAGGACTATACCTACGAGCAGTACTTC. The chain employs TRBV7-9 and TRBJ2-7; D may be TRBD2 (6 bases). The CDR3 length is 14 residues. From germline, CDR1 is SEHNR and CDR2 FQNEAQ (reference sequence). V lost 7 bases and J lost 2, with 15 bases in between.